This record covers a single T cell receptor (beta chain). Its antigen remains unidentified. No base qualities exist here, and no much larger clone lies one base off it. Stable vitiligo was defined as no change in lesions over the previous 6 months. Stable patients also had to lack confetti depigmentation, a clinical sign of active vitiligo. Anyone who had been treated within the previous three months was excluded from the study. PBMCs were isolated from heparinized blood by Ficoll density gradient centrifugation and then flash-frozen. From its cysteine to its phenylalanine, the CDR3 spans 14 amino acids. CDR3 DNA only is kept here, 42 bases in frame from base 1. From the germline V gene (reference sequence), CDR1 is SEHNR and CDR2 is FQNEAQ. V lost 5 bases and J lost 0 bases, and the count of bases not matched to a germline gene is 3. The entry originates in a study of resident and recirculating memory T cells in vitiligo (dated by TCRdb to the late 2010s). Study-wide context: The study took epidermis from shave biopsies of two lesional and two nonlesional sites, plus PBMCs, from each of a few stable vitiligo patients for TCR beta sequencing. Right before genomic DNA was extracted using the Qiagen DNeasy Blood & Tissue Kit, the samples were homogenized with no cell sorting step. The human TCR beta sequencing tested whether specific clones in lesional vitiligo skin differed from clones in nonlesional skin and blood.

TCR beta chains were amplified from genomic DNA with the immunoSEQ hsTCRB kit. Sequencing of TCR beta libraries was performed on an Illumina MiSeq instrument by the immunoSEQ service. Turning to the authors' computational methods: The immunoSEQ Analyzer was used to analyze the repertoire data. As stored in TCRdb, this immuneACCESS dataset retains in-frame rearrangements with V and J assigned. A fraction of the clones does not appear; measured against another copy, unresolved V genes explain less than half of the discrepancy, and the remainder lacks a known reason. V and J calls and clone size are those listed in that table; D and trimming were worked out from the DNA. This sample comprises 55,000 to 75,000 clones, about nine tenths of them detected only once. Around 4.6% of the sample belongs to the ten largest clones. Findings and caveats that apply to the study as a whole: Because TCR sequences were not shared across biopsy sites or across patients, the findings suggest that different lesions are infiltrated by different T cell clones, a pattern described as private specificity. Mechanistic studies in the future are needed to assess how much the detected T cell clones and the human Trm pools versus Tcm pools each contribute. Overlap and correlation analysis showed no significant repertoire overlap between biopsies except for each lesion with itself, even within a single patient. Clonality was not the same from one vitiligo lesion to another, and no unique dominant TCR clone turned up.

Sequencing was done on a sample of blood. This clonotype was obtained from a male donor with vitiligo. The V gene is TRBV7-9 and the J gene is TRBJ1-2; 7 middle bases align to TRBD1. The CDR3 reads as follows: CASSGDSPNYGYTF. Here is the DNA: TGTGCCAGCAGCGGGGACAGTCCTAACTATGGCTACACCTTC.